The rows below give T cell receptor beta chains drawn from one sample of a study of blood T cell repertoires in COVID-19. The protocol was immunoSEQ multiplex PCR, while the TCRdb copy is restricted to in-frame clones and leaves out a portion. The sample includes approximately 670,000 clones, 70% to 90% of them seen just once. Sequenced input: peripheral blood. Every receptor here comes from a young woman with acute or convalescent COVID-19. The CDR3 runs from the conserved cysteine through the conserved F or W. Fields, in order: V gene, J gene, clone size, D gene, CDR3 DNA, CDR3 protein. The D gene is left open where the match is weak. Expanded clones are given a class, and other clones once, few, many or no size at all.

TRBV24-1	TRBJ2-3	.	TRBD1	TGTGCCACCAGTGATGGACAGGGACTGACAGATACGCAGTATTTT	CATSDGQGLTDTQYF
TRBV11-2	TRBJ1-2	.	TRBD1	TGTGCCAGCAGCGAGGGGGCAGGGGGTGGCTACACCTTC	CASSEGAGGGYTF
TRBV5-5	TRBJ1-3	.	.	TGTGCCAGCAGCTTGGAACGAGGAGGAAACACCATATATTTT	CASSLERGGNTIYF
TRBV7-2	TRBJ1-1	.	.	TGTGCCAGCAGCTTAGAAAACTGGTCTGAAGCTTTCTTT	CASSLENWSEAFF
TRBV28	TRBJ1-4	.	.	TGTGCCAGCAGCATTAAGGACTTGAACACTAATGAAAAACTGTTTTTT	CASSIKDLNTNEKLFF
TRBV6-5	TRBJ1-5	.	TRBD1	TGTGCCAGCAGTCCTCAAACAGGGGTACAGCCCCAGCATTTT	CASSPQTGVQPQHF
TRBV2	TRBJ1-5	.	.	TGTGCCACGGGAAGAAGCAATCAGCCCCAGCATTTT	CATGRSNQPQHF
TRBV30	TRBJ1-2	.	TRBD1	TGTGCCTGGAGCCAACGGACAGGGAGTGGCTACACCTTC	CAWSQRTGSGYTF
TRBV9	TRBJ2-2	once	TRBD1	TGTGCCAGCAGCGCTCGCGGGACAGGGTACCGCACCGGGGAGCTGTTTTTT	CASSARGTGYRTGELFF
TRBV12-3/TRBV12-4	TRBJ1-1	once	.	TGTGCCAGCAGTTTAGAAGGGGTGACTGAAGCTTTCTTT	CASSLEGVTEAFF
TRBV6-2/TRBV6-3	TRBJ1-5	.	.	TGTGCCAGCAGTTACAATGCGGCAGGGTACGACCAGCCCCAGCATTTT	CASSYNAAGYDQPQHF
TRBV5-5	TRBJ2-7	.	.	TGTGCCAGCAGCTGGGGGCCGGGGGAGCAGTACTTC	CASSWGPGEQYF
TRBV2	TRBJ2-5	.	.	TGTGCCAGCAATCCCAGTGGAGGGGGCGGGGAGACCCAGTACTTC	CASNPSGGGGETQYF
TRBV19	TRBJ1-4	.	.	TGTGCCAGTAGTCCCTCGAGGTTAACTAATGAAAAACTGTTTTTT	CASSPSRLTNEKLFF